Included here is one T cell receptor (beta chain) sequence, with context. Trimming at V came to 4 bases and at J to 3 bases, leaving 2 bases not matched to a gene. This CDR3 has 15 amino acids. CDR1 is MGHRA, CDR2 YSYEKL, per germline. This sample is drawn from a study of blood T cell repertoires in COVID-19. Study summary: Nucleic acid was either cDNA or gDNA, and it came from T cells, B-cell-depleted T cells, or PBMCs.

In the original analysis: Amplification with reference gene primers provided the estimates of nucleated cell counts. Libraries were prepared by immunoSEQ multiplex PCR; TCRdb keeps only in-frame clonotypes and omits some of them. V and J calls and clone size are those listed in that table; D and trimming were worked out from the DNA. The sample has roughly 110,000 clones; 85% are singletons. The clonotype originates from a man aged 35 to 55 with acute or convalescent COVID-19. The chain combines TRBV4-1 with TRBJ2-1, with TRBD1 identical over 11 bases. The specimen was peripheral blood. The CDR3 region has the DNA TGCGCCAGCAGCCCGGGGACAGGGGGCTACAATGAGCAGTTCTTC. Its protein product is CASSPGTGGYNEQFF.